The sequence of this T cell receptor (beta chain) was determined in a study of cytomegalovirus exposure and HLA in healthy donors. CDR3 length: 15 residues. V lost 2 bases and J 0 bases, leaving 8 bases between the germline ends. Germline values: CDR1 MNHNY, CDR2 SVGAGI (reference sequence). Vbeta (60) and Jbeta (13) primers were used in the PCR. The data were produced by immunoSEQ multiplex PCR, yet TCRdb's version contains in-frame clones alone and is incomplete. This table has more than 140,000 clones, 82% appearing once. This sequence was found in a man between 25 and 39 years old in good health and CMV-seropositive. Sample: PBMCs. The chain recombines TRBV6-6 with TRBJ1-5; no reliable D call. CDR3 nucleotide sequence: TGTGCCAGCAGTTACATATACAATAGCAATCAGCCCCAGCATTTT. Translating gives CASSYIYNSNQPQHF.